A selection of T cell receptor beta chains follows, all from one sample in a study of blood T cell repertoires in COVID-19. Profiled with immunoSEQ multiplex PCR; TCRdb holds only in-frame clones, not every one. Here the sample spans around 160,000 clones, roughly 84% being singletons. Sequenced: PBMCs or T cells enriched from blood (not recorded which). The source of these receptors is a woman aged 45 to 65 who had been exposed to COVID-19. Both conserved end residues are part of each CDR3. A D gene is named only where the DNA matches it firmly. Part of the rows lack a size; the others show once, few, many or a class for expanded clones.

clone_size: -; v_call: TRBV2; j_call: TRBJ1-1; d_call: -; cdr3_aa: CARRVTMNTEAFF; cdr3_nt: TGTGCCAGGAGAGTCACTATGAACACTGAAGCTTTCTTT
clone_size: -; v_call: TRBV6-5; j_call: TRBJ1-2; d_call: TRBD1; cdr3_aa: CASSYSRQGWYGYTF; cdr3_nt: TGTGCCAGCAGTTACTCCCGACAGGGTTGGTATGGCTACACCTTC
clone_size: -; v_call: TRBV6-5; j_call: TRBJ2-3; d_call: TRBD1; cdr3_aa: CASSYSGTGPDTQYF; cdr3_nt: TGTGCCAGCAGTTACTCCGGGACAGGGCCAGATACGCAGTATTTT
clone_size: -; v_call: TRBV5-1; j_call: TRBJ2-1; d_call: -; cdr3_aa: CASWGGGQGNNEQFF; cdr3_nt: TGCGCCAGCTGGGGGGGAGGACAGGGAAACAATGAGCAGTTCTTC
clone_size: -; v_call: TRBV5-6; j_call: TRBJ1-1; d_call: -; cdr3_aa: CASRETGSSEAFF; cdr3_nt: TGTGCCAGCAGAGAAACAGGGAGCTCTGAAGCTTTCTTT
clone_size: once; v_call: TRBV27; j_call: TRBJ2-2; d_call: TRBD2; cdr3_aa: CASSPGLEVAGELFF; cdr3_nt: TGTGCCAGCAGTCCGGGACTAGAAGTAGCCGGGGAGCTGTTTTTT
clone_size: once; v_call: TRBV9; j_call: TRBJ2-2; d_call: -; cdr3_aa: CASSVDRYTGELFF; cdr3_nt: TGTGCCAGCAGCGTCGACAGGTACACCGGGGAGCTGTTTTTT
clone_size: -; v_call: TRBV7-2; j_call: TRBJ1-6; d_call: TRBD1; cdr3_aa: CASSLRQGASSYNSPLHF; cdr3_nt: TGTGCCAGCAGCTTGAGACAGGGGGCTAGCTCCTATAATTCACCCCTCCACTTT
clone_size: -; v_call: TRBV19; j_call: TRBJ1-1; d_call: -; cdr3_aa: CASSITGVMNTEAFF; cdr3_nt: TGTGCCAGTAGTATTACCGGGGTCATGAACACTGAAGCTTTCTTT
clone_size: -; v_call: TRBV7-2; j_call: TRBJ2-7; d_call: TRBD2; cdr3_aa: CASSLAGAGEQYF; cdr3_nt: TGTGCCAGCAGCTTAGCCGGAGCGGGGGAGCAGTACTTC
clone_size: once; v_call: TRBV4-1; j_call: TRBJ1-2; d_call: -; cdr3_aa: CASSQATLNYGYTF; cdr3_nt: TGCGCCAGCAGCCAAGCTACCTTAAACTATGGCTACACCTTC
clone_size: -; v_call: TRBV10-2; j_call: TRBJ1-1; d_call: -; cdr3_aa: CASRKTGLNTEAFF; cdr3_nt: TGCGCCAGCAGGAAAACAGGGTTGAACACTGAAGCTTTCTTT
clone_size: -; v_call: TRBV6-5; j_call: TRBJ2-4; d_call: -; cdr3_aa: CASKGVFKNIQYF; cdr3_nt: TGTGCCAGCAAAGGGGTTTTCAAAAACATTCAGTACTTC
clone_size: few; v_call: TRBV7-9; j_call: TRBJ2-1; d_call: -; cdr3_aa: CASSLDRDWRNEQFF; cdr3_nt: TGTGCCAGCAGCTTAGACCGGGACTGGCGGAATGAGCAGTTCTTC
clone_size: -; v_call: TRBV25-1; j_call: TRBJ2-1; d_call: TRBD2; cdr3_aa: CASSVSTSGRYNEQFF; cdr3_nt: TGTGCCAGCAGTGTATCGACTAGCGGCCGGTACAATGAGCAGTTCTTC
clone_size: -; v_call: TRBV19; j_call: TRBJ2-7; d_call: TRBD1; cdr3_aa: CASRTGQALSYEQYF; cdr3_nt: TGTGCCAGTAGGACCGGACAGGCCCTTTCCTACGAGCAGTACTTC
clone_size: few; v_call: TRBV6-1; j_call: TRBJ1-2; d_call: -; cdr3_aa: CASSEKFGGGYTF; cdr3_nt: TGTGCCAGCAGTGAAAAGTTCGGGGGAGGCTACACCTTC
clone_size: -; v_call: TRBV27; j_call: TRBJ1-6; d_call: -; cdr3_aa: CASSLSGVPLHF; cdr3_nt: TGTGCCAGCAGTTTAAGCGGGGTCCCCCTCCACTTT
clone_size: -; v_call: TRBV25-1; j_call: TRBJ2-1; d_call: TRBD2; cdr3_aa: CASSDWSSGGGNEQFF; cdr3_nt: TGTGCCAGCAGTGATTGGTCTAGCGGGGGAGGTAATGAGCAGTTCTTC
clone_size: -; v_call: TRBV4-2; j_call: TRBJ2-7; d_call: -; cdr3_aa: CASSQDPGNYEQYF; cdr3_nt: TGTGCCAGCAGCCAAGATCCGGGTAACTACGAGCAGTACTTC
clone_size: -; v_call: TRBV7-2; j_call: TRBJ2-3; d_call: TRBD2; cdr3_aa: CASSSRRGGKGGTDTQYF; cdr3_nt: TGTGCCAGCAGCTCTCGCCGCGGGGGAAAAGGGGGCACAGATACGCAGTATTTT
clone_size: few; v_call: TRBV3-1/TRBV3-2; j_call: TRBJ1-2; d_call: -; cdr3_aa: CASSLGGNYGYTF; cdr3_nt: TGTGCCAGCAGCCTAGGGGGTAACTATGGCTACACCTTC
clone_size: -; v_call: TRBV27; j_call: TRBJ2-3; d_call: TRBD2; cdr3_aa: CASSLGGSRGDTQYF; cdr3_nt: TGTGCCAGCAGTTTAGGCGGGAGTAGGGGAGATACGCAGTATTTT
clone_size: -; v_call: TRBV5-8; j_call: TRBJ1-6; d_call: -; cdr3_aa: CASSLGVRGGSPLHF; cdr3_nt: TGTGCCAGCAGCCTGGGGGTAAGGGGAGGCTCACCCCTCCACTTT
clone_size: -; v_call: TRBV12-3/TRBV12-4; j_call: TRBJ2-5; d_call: -; cdr3_aa: CASSLALEETQYF; cdr3_nt: TGTGCCAGCAGTTTAGCCCTTGAAGAGACCCAGTACTTC
clone_size: -; v_call: TRBV12-5; j_call: TRBJ1-5; d_call: -; cdr3_aa: CASGIGQPNQPQHF; cdr3_nt: TGTGCTAGTGGGATCGGACAGCCCAATCAGCCCCAGCATTTT
clone_size: -; v_call: TRBV10-1; j_call: TRBJ2-7; d_call: -; cdr3_aa: CASSDSGEQYF; cdr3_nt: TGCGCCAGCAGTGACAGTGGCGAGCAGTACTTC
clone_size: -; v_call: TRBV30; j_call: TRBJ1-5; d_call: -; cdr3_aa: CAWSGLLGGRNQPQHF; cdr3_nt: TGTGCCTGGAGCGGCCTACTAGGGGGTCGCAATCAGCCCCAGCATTTT
clone_size: -; v_call: TRBV30; j_call: TRBJ2-1; d_call: -; cdr3_aa: CAWSPLNEQFF; cdr3_nt: TGTGCCTGGAGTCCCCTTAATGAGCAGTTCTTC
clone_size: -; v_call: TRBV7-9; j_call: TRBJ1-5; d_call: TRBD1; cdr3_aa: CASSLAGGPNQPQHF; cdr3_nt: TGTGCCAGCAGCTTAGCAGGGGGCCCAAATCAGCCCCAGCATTTT
clone_size: -; v_call: TRBV12-3/TRBV12-4; j_call: TRBJ1-2; d_call: -; cdr3_aa: CASSPDTF; cdr3_nt: TGTGCCAGCAGCCCTGACACCTTC
clone_size: once; v_call: TRBV3-1/TRBV3-2; j_call: TRBJ1-1; d_call: -; cdr3_aa: CASSQNTEHTEAFF; cdr3_nt: TGTGCCAGCAGCCAAAATACGGAGCACACTGAAGCTTTCTTT
clone_size: -; v_call: TRBV5-4; j_call: TRBJ2-7; d_call: -; cdr3_aa: CASSSPTSSYEQYF; cdr3_nt: TGTGCCAGCAGCTCGCCCACGAGCTCCTACGAGCAGTACTTC
clone_size: -; v_call: TRBV27; j_call: TRBJ2-7; d_call: TRBD1; cdr3_aa: CASRKGQGAYEQYF; cdr3_nt: TGTGCCAGCAGGAAAGGACAGGGGGCGTACGAGCAGTACTTC
clone_size: -; v_call: TRBV9; j_call: TRBJ2-1; d_call: TRBD2; cdr3_aa: CASSVDLAGGHNEQFF; cdr3_nt: TGTGCCAGCAGCGTAGACCTAGCGGGAGGACACAATGAGCAGTTCTTC
clone_size: -; v_call: TRBV5-1; j_call: TRBJ2-5; d_call: TRBD2; cdr3_aa: CASGRSGTSGGLQETQYF; cdr3_nt: TGCGCCAGCGGGCGATCCGGGACTAGCGGGGGCCTACAAGAGACCCAGTACTTC
clone_size: -; v_call: TRBV6-5; j_call: TRBJ1-2; d_call: TRBD1; cdr3_aa: CASSYRRTGDYGYTF; cdr3_nt: TGTGCCAGCAGTTACAGGCGGACAGGAGACTATGGCTACACCTTC
clone_size: -; v_call: TRBV27; j_call: TRBJ1-6; d_call: TRBD1; cdr3_aa: CASSFGDRAGNSPLHF; cdr3_nt: TGTGCCAGCAGTTTCGGGGACAGGGCGGGGAATTCACCCCTCCACTTT
clone_size: once; v_call: TRBV15; j_call: TRBJ1-6; d_call: TRBD1; cdr3_aa: CATSSTGERNSPLHF; cdr3_nt: TGTGCCACCAGCAGTACAGGGGAACGGAATTCACCCCTCCACTTT
clone_size: -; v_call: TRBV24-1; j_call: TRBJ2-1; d_call: -; cdr3_aa: CATSDTYSDEQFF; cdr3_nt: TGTGCCACCAGTGATACCTATAGCGATGAGCAGTTCTTC
clone_size: once; v_call: TRBV27; j_call: TRBJ1-2; d_call: TRBD1; cdr3_aa: CASSRGVTGIYGYTF; cdr3_nt: TGTGCCAGCAGTAGGGGTGTGACAGGGATCTATGGCTACACCTTC
clone_size: few; v_call: TRBV6-5; j_call: TRBJ2-7; d_call: -; cdr3_aa: CASSYDRRYEQYF; cdr3_nt: TGTGCCAGCAGTTACGACAGGAGGTACGAGCAGTACTTC